This T cell receptor beta chain was observed in a study of early T cells in non-severe SARS-CoV-2 infection. General study points: The VDJdb matching leaned toward anti-spike CD8 responses and overlooked private and CD4 specificities.

A note on this clonotype: No antigen is known for it.

Individual cDNA molecules each received unique molecular identifiers attached to them. MiXCR, run by TCRdb on the 5' RACE reads, gives a single entry per CDR3 protein. This table has almost 65,000 distinct CDR3 sequences, less than 5.5% appearing once. The sequence was obtained from an adult who was a healthcare worker with PCR-confirmed SARS-CoV-2 infection or an uninfected control (not recorded which). The sequenced material came from whole blood.

The CDR3 DNA sequence: TGCAGTGCTAGAGATCCGAGAGGAGAAAAACTGTTTTTT. This gives the protein CSARDPRGEKLFF. J is TRBJ1-4 and V is TRBV20-1; D unresolved. Trimming pared 0 bases from V and 8 bases from J, leaving 10 bases between. This CDR3 has 13 residues. The germline CDR1 and CDR2 sequences are DFQATT and SNEGSKA (reference sequence).